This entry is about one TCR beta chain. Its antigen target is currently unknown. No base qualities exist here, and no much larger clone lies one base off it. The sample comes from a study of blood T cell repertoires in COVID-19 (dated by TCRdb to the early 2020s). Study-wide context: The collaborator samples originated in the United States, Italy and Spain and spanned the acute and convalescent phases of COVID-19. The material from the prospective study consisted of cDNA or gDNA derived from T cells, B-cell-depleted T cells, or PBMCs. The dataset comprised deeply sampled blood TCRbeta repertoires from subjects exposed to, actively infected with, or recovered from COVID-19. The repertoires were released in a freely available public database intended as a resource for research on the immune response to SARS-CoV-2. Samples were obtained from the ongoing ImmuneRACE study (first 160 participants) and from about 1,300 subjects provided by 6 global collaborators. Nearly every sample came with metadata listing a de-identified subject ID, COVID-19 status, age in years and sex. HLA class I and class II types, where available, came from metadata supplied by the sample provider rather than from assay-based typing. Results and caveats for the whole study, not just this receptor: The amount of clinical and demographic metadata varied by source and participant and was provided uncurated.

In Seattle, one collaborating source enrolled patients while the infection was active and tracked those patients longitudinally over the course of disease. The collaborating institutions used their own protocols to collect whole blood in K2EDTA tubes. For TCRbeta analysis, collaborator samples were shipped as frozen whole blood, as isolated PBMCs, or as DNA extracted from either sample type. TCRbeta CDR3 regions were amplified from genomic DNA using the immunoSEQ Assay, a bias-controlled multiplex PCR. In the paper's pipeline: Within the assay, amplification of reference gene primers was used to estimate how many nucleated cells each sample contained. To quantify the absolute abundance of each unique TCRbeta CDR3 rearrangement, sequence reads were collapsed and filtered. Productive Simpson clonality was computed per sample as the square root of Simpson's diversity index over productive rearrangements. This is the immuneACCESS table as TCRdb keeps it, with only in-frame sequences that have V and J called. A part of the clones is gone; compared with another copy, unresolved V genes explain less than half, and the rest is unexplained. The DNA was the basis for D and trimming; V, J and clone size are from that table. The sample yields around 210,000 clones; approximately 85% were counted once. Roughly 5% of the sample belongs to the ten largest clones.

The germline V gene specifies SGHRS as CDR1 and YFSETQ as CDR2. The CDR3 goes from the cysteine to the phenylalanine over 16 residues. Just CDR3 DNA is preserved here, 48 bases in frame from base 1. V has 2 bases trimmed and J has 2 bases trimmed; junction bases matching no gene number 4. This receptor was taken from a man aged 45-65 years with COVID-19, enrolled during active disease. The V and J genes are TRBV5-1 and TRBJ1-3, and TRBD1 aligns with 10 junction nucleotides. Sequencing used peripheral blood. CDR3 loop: CASSLTGQGTGNTIYF. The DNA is TGCGCCAGCAGCTTAACGGGACAGGGGACTGGAAACACCATATATTTT.